The rows below give T cell receptor beta chains drawn from one sample of a study of cytomegalovirus exposure and HLA in healthy donors. Assay used: immunoSEQ multiplex PCR; TCRdb lists only in-frame clones, some missing. Among 180,000 or so clones listed, 65% to 85% were seen once. Specimen: PBMCs. The receptors were sampled from a girl aged 10-17 years in good health and CMV-seropositive. The CDR3 runs from the conserved cysteine through the conserved F or W. Each record gives: V gene, J gene, clone size, D gene, CDR3 DNA, CDR3 protein. The D gene is left open where the match is weak. Where a row states a size, it is once, few, many or the class of an expanded clone; other rows omit it.

>TRBV28|TRBJ1-4|NA|TRBD1
TGTGCCAGCAGTTCCTTTGGACAGGGGGCGGGTGAAAAACTGTTTTTT
CASSSFGQGAGEKLFF
>TRBV15|TRBJ1-5|once|TRBD1
TGTGCCACCAGCAAGTTGGGACAGGGAGGAGATCAGCCCCAGCATTTT
CATSKLGQGGDQPQHF
>TRBV6-5|TRBJ2-1|few|TRBD2
TGTGCCAGCAGTTACGCCGGACTAGCGGGAGGCAATGAGCAGTTCTTC
CASSYAGLAGGNEQFF
>TRBV10-3|TRBJ2-7|NA|NA
TGTGCCATCAGTCCCCGGGGGTACGAGCAGTACTTC
CAISPRGYEQYF
>TRBV29-1|TRBJ1-1|NA|TRBD1
TGCAGCGTACCCAGGGGGCAAACTGAAGCTTTCTTT
CSVPRGQTEAFF
>TRBV7-9|TRBJ2-7|NA|TRBD2
TGTGCCAGCACCTCTAGCGGCCCCCCCTACGAGCAGTACTTC
CASTSSGPPYEQYF
>TRBV2|TRBJ2-1|NA|TRBD2
TGTGCCAGCAGGACTAGCGGCTGGAGTGAGCAGTTCTTC
CASRTSGWSEQFF
>TRBV6-5|TRBJ2-7|once|TRBD2
TGTGCCAGCAGTTTCCAGTTGGGAGGGCCGCCCTACGAGCAGTACTTC
CASSFQLGGPPYEQYF
>TRBV5-1|TRBJ2-3|NA|TRBD2
TGCGCCAGCATGCCCCTTAGCGGGAGCACAGATACGCAGTATTTT
CASMPLSGSTDTQYF
>TRBV12-5|TRBJ1-1|NA|NA
TGTGCTAGTGGTTTGGGACAGACGAACACTGAAGCTTTCTTT
CASGLGQTNTEAFF
>TRBV10-1|TRBJ2-3|NA|TRBD2
TGCGCCAGCAGTGAGTCTTCCGGGACTACCGAAAGAGATACGCAGTATTTT
CASSESSGTTERDTQYF
>TRBV15|TRBJ1-2|NA|TRBD1
TGTGCCACCGGACAGGGAGCTAACTATGGCTACACCTTC
CATGQGANYGYTF
>TRBV5-1|TRBJ2-3|NA|NA
TGCGTCAGCAGCTCCGGTAGCACAGATACGCAGTATTTT
CVSSSGSTDTQYF
>TRBV29-1|TRBJ2-7|NA|TRBD2
TGCAGCGTTGAAGCCCAACGAGCGGGAGGGTACGAGCAGTACTTC
CSVEAQRAGGYEQYF
>TRBV7-3|TRBJ2-5|NA|TRBD1
TGTGCCAGCAGCCCGGGACAGGGAGGCGAGACCCAGTACTTC
CASSPGQGGETQYF
>TRBV30|TRBJ2-7|once|NA
TGTGCCTGGAGTCCCGGGAGTAGCTACGAGCAGTACTTC
CAWSPGSSYEQYF
>TRBV27|TRBJ2-7|NA|NA
TGTGCCAGCAGTTTGTTGACGGGAACCTACGAGCAGTACTTC
CASSLLTGTYEQYF
>TRBV30|TRBJ2-3|once|TRBD2
TGTGCCTGGACTAGCGGGATCACAGATACGCAGTATTTT
CAWTSGITDTQYF
>TRBV20-1|TRBJ2-7|NA|NA
TGCAGTGCTAGTTCAGGTTACTTC
CSASSGYF
>TRBV27|TRBJ1-5|NA|TRBD1
TGTGCCAGCAGCGACAGGGATCAGCCCCAGCATTTT
CASSDRDQPQHF
>TRBV7-8|TRBJ2-7|once|TRBD2
TGTGCCAGCAGCCCGGGACTAGCGCACGAGCAGTACTTC
CASSPGLAHEQYF
>TRBV7-9|TRBJ1-5|once|NA
TGTGCCAGCAGCCGGGGGTGGGCAAGCAATCAGCCCCAGCATTTT
CASSRGWASNQPQHF
>TRBV12-5|TRBJ2-5|NA|NA
TGTGCTAGCACCCGGGACTCCCGAGAGACCCAGTACTTC
CASTRDSRETQYF
>TRBV1|TRBJ2-7|NA|NA
TGCCCGCCAGTCTACGAGCAGTACTTC
CPPVYEQYF
>TRBV6-5|TRBJ2-7|NA|NA
TGTGCCAGCAGCCTGGGAGGCGGCTACGAGCAGTACTTC
CASSLGGGYEQYF
>TRBV4-1|TRBJ1-1|NA|NA
TGCGCCAGCAGCCAAGTACGGGCGGGGTTGAACACTGAAGCTTTCTTT
CASSQVRAGLNTEAFF
>TRBV6-5|TRBJ1-6|NA|NA
TGTGCCAGCAGCCCTCCGGGCGGGTTCGGGTCACCCCTCCACTTT
CASSPPGGFGSPLHF
>TRBV6-5|TRBJ1-2|NA|TRBD1
TGTGCCAGCAGTCCTAGGACAGGCGACTATGGCTACACCTTC
CASSPRTGDYGYTF
>TRBV5-6|TRBJ2-7|NA|NA
TGTGCCAGCAGCTTCGGGGGGCCCCTCGAGCAGTACTTC
CASSFGGPLEQYF
>TRBV18|TRBJ2-3|once|TRBD1
TGTGCCAGCTCACCGTTAGGACAGGTGGATACGCAGTATTTT
CASSPLGQVDTQYF
>TRBV10-3|TRBJ2-7|NA|TRBD1
TGTGCCATCAGGAAATCCACCGGGACAGGGTCCCACGAGCAGTACTTC
CAIRKSTGTGSHEQYF
>TRBV27|TRBJ1-5|NA|TRBD1
TGTGCCACCTCCTTGGTAGGACAGGGGTACGGCAATCAGCCCCAGCATTTT
CATSLVGQGYGNQPQHF
>TRBV5-1|TRBJ2-3|NA|NA
TGCGCCAGCCAGGGGACCCTTCCTAGCACAGATACGCAGTATTTT
CASQGTLPSTDTQYF
>TRBV7-9|TRBJ1-3|NA|NA
TGTGCCAGCAGCTTCGCGTCAGGGGCAGGAAACACCATATATTTT
CASSFASGAGNTIYF
>TRBV5-6|TRBJ1-1|NA|NA
TGTGCCAGCAGCTTGGTCGGGAGGGCTGAAGCTTTCTTT
CASSLVGRAEAFF
>TRBV15|TRBJ2-3|NA|NA
TGTGCCACCAGCAGGTCTAGCGTGGAGACAGATACGCAGTATTTT
CATSRSSVETDTQYF
>TRBV23-1|TRBJ1-5|NA|NA
TGCGCCAGCAGTCAATCCCTTGGGACAAAGGGGGGGCAGCCCCAGCATTTT
CASSQSLGTKGGQPQHF
>TRBV7-9|TRBJ2-4|NA|TRBD1
TGTGCCAGCAGCCATGGACAGGGAATAGCCAAAAACATTCAGTACTTC
CASSHGQGIAKNIQYF